This TCR beta chain originates from a study of patients and donors after allogeneic stem cell transplantation. Via MiXCR, TCRdb re-called the RT-PCR reads, giving one row per CDR3 protein. The repertoire holds about a million distinct CDR3 sequences, with 18% as singletons. This clonotype was counted between two and nine times. V lost 6 bases and J lost 8, with 16 bases in between. CDR1 is DFQATT and CDR2 is SNEGSKA in the germline V gene (reference sequence). This CDR3 has 12 amino acids. The sequencing input was blood, either unsorted or a sorted T cell fraction (not recorded which). The V call is TRBV20-1, the J call TRBJ1-1, with D perhaps matching TRBD1 (5 bases). This clonotype was sampled from a human donor who was either an allogeneic HSCT recipient or a stem cell or donor lymphocyte infusion donor (not recorded which). It is not recorded whose cells these are; they may come from a transplant donor. For the CDR3, the DNA is TGCAGTGCCCAGACTCCGGGGCCCGAAGCTTTCTTT. This codes for CSAQTPGPEAFF.